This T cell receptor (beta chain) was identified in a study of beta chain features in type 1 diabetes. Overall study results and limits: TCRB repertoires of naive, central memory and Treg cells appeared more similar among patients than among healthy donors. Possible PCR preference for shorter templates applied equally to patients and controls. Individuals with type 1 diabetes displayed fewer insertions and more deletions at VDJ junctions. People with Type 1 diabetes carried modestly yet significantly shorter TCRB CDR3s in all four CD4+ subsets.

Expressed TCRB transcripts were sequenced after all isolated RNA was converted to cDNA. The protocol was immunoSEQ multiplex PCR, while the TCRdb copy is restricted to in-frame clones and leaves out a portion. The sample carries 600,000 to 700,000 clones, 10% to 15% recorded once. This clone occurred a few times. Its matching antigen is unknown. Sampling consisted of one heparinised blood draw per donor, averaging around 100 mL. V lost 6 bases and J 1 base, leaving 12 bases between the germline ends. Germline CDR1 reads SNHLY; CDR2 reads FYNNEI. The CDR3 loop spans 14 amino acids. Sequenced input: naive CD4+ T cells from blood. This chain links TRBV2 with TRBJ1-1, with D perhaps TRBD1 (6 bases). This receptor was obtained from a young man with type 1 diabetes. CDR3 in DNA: TGTGCCAGCAGCCACGGACAGAAGAACACTGAAGCTTTCTTT. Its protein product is CASSHGQKNTEAFF.